The source of this T cell receptor beta chain is a study of T cells in Graves' hyperthyroidism and ophthalmopathy. CDR1 and CDR2 (germline): LGHNA, YNFKEQ. V was trimmed by 0 bases and J by 10 bases, leaving 15 bases between them. The CDR3 covers 14 residues. Patients with uncontrolled infections, other autoimmune diseases, pregnancy or lactation were excluded. Amplification of TCR beta CDR3 regions was performed using RNA transcripts as template. With the HTBI primer set, the TCR CDR3 went through a first round of RT-PCR. TCRdb re-derived calls from the multiplex PCR reads in MiXCR, one entry per CDR3 protein. The sample consists of roughly 660,000 distinct CDR3 sequences, about 18% of them appearing once.

Sequenced sample: blood. The chain links TRBV4-2 to TRBJ1-1, with D possibly being TRBD1 (5 bases). This TCR came from a man aged 45-65 years with Graves' hyperthyroidism. Here the CDR3 reads CASSQDLSWGGAFF. As DNA, the CDR3 is TGTGCCAGCAGCCAAGATCTATCTTGGGGGGGAGCTTTCTTT.